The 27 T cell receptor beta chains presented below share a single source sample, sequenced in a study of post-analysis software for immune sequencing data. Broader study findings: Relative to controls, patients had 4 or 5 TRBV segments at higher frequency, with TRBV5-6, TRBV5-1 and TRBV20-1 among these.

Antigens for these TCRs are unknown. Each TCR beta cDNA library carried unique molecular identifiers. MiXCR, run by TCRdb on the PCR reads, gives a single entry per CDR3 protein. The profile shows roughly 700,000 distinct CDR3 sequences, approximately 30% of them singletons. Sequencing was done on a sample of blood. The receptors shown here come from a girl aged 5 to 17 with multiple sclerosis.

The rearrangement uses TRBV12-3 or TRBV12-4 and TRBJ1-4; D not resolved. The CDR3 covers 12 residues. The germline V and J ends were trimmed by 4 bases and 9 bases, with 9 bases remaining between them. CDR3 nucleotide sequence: TGTGCCAGCAGTTCCCCGCAGCAAAAACTGTTTTTT. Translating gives CASSSPQQKLFF.

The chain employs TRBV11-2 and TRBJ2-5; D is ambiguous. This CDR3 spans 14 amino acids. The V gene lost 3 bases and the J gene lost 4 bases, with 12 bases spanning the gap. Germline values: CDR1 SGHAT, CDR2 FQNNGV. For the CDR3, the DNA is TGTGCCAGCAGCTTTAACATAATGGGAGAGACCCAGTACTTC. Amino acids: CASSFNIMGETQYF.

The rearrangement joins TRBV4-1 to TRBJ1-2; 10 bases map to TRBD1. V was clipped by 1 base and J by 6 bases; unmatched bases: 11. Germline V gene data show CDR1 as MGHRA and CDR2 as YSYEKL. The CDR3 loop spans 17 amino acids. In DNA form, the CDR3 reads TGCGCCAGCAGCCAAGCTTACCGGACAGGGGGAGTGCATGGCTACACCTTC. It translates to CASSQAYRTGGVHGYTF.

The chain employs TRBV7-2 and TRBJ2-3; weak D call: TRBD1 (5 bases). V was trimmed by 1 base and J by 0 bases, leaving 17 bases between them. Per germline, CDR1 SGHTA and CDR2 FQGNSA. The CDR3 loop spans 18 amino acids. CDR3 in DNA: TGTGCCAGCAGCTTAGTTCTGGGTCAAAGGGGCAGCACAGATACGCAGTATTTT. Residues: CASSLVLGQRGSTDTQYF.

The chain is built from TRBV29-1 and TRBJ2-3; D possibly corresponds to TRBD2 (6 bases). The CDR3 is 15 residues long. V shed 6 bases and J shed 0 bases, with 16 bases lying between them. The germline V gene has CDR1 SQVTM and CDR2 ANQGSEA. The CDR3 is CSVWGLPTSTDTQYF. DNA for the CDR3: TGCAGCGTGTGGGGACTCCCAACTAGCACAGATACGCAGTATTTT.

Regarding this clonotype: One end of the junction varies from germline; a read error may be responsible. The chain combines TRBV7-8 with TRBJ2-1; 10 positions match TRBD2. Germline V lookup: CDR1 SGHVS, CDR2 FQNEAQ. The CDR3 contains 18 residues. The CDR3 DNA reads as TGTGCCAGCAGCCCACGGACTAGCGGAGTGAGCTCCTGCAATGAGCAGTTCTTC. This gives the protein CASSPRTSGVSSCNEQFF.

The CDR3 DNA is TGCGCCAGCAGCTTGGTTGTAGGGCTCAGCACAGATACGCAGTATTTT. It encodes CASSLVVGLSTDTQYF. This chain joins TRBV5-1 and TRBJ2-3; the D is unclear. Between the trimmed V and J ends, which lost 0 bases and 0 bases, there was a span of 11 bases. The CDR3 is 16 amino acids. CDR1 and CDR2 (germline): SGHRS, YFSETQ. The variable domain in full, with the rest retrieved from reference TRBV5-1 and TRBJ2-3, is KAGVTQTPRYLIKTRGQQVTLSCSPISGHRSVSWYQQTPGQGLQFLFEYFSETQRNKGNFPGRFSGRQFSNSRSEMNVSTLELGDSALYLCASSLVVGLSTDTQYFGPGTRLTVL.

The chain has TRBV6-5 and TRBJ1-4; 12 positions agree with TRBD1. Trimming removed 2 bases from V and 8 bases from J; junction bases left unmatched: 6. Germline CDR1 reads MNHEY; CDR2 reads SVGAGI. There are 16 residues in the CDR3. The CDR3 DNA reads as TGTGCCAGCAGTTACACTACCGGGACAGGGGGCGAAAAACTGTTTTTT. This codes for CASSYTTGTGGEKLFF.

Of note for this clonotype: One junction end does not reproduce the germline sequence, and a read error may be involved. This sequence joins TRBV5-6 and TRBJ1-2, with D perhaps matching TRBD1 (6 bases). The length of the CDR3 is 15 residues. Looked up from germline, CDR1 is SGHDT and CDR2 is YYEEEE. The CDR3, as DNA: TGTGCCAGCAGCTTGGGACAGGTTTCCAACTATGGCTGCACCTTC. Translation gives CASSLGQVSNYGCTF. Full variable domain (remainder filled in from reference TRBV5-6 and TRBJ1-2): DAGVTQSPTHLIKTRGQQVTLRCSPKSGHDTVSWYQQALGQGPQFIFQYYEEEERQRGNFPDRFSGHQFPNYSSELNVNALLLGDSALYLCASSLGQVSNYGCTFGSGTRLTVV.

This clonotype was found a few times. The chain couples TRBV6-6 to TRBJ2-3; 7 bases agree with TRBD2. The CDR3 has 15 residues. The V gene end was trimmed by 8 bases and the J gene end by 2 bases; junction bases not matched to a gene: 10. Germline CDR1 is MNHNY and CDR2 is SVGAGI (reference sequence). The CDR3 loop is CASGTLAAHTDTQYF. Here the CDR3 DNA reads TGTGCCAGCGGGACCCTAGCGGCCCACACAGATACGCAGTATTTT.

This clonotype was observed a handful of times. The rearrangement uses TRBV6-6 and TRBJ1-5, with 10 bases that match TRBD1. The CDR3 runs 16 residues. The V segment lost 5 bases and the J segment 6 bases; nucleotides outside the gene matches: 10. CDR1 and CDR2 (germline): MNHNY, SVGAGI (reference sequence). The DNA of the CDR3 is TGTGCCAGCAGTCTCCTTGCGACAGGGGGCGTTCAGCCCCAGCATTTT. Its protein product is CASSLLATGGVQPQHF.

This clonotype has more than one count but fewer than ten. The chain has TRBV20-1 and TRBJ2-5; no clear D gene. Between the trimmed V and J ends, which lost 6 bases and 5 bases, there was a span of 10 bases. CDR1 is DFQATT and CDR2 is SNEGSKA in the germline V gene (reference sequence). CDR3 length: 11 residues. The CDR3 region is CSAAEIETQYF. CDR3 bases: TGCAGTGCGGCGGAGATCGAGACCCAGTACTTC.

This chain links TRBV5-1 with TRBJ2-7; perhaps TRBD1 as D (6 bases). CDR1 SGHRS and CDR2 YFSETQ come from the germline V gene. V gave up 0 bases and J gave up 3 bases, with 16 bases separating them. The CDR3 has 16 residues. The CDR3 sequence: CASSLGQDRLLYEQYF. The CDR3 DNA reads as TGCGCCAGCAGCTTGGGCCAAGACAGGCTCCTCTACGAGCAGTACTTC.

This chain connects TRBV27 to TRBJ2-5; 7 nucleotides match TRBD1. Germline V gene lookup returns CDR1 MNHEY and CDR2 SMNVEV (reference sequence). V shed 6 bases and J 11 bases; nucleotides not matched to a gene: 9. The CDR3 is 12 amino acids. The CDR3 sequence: CASSPGQPFQYF. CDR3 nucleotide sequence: TGTGCCAGCAGCCCGGGACAGCCCTTTCAGTACTTC.

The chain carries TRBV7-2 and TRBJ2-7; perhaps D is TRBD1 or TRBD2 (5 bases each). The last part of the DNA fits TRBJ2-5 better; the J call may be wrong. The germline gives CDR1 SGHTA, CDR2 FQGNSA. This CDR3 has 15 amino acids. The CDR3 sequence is CASSSRGGRGETQYF. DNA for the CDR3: TGTGCCAGCAGCAGCCGGGGCGGACGAGGGGAGACCCAGTACTTC.

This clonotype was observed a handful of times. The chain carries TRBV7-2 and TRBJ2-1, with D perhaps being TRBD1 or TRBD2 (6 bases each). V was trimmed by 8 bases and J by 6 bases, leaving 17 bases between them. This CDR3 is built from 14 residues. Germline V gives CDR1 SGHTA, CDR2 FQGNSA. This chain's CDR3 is CASGRAGHTNEQFF. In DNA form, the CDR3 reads TGTGCCAGCGGCCGGGCGGGACACACCAATGAGCAGTTCTTC.

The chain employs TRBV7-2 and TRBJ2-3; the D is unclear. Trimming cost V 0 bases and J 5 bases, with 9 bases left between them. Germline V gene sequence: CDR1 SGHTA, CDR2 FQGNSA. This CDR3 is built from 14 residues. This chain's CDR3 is CASSLALFQDTQYF. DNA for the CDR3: TGTGCCAGCAGCTTAGCCCTCTTTCAAGATACGCAGTATTTT.

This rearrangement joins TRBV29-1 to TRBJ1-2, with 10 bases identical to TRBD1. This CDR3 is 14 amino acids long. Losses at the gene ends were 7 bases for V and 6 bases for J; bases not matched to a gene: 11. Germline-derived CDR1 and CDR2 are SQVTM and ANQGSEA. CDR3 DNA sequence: TGCAGCGCTCCCGTGACAGGGGGCAAGGATGGCTACACCTTC. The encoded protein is CSAPVTGGKDGYTF.

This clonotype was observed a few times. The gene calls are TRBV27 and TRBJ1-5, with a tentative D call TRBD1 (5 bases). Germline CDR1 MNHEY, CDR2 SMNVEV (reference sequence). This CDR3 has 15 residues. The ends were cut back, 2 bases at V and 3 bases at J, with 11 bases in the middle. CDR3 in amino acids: CASSLLFRDNQPQHF. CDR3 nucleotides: TGTGCCAGCAGTTTACTATTCAGGGACAATCAGCCCCAGCATTTT.

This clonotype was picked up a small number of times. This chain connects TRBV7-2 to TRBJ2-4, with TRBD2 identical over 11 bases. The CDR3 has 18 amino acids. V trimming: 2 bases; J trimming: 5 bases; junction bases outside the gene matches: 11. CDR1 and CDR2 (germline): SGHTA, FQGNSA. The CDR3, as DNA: TGTGCCAGCAGCTTACCCTTAGCGGGGGGGCAGTTTCAAAACATTCAGTACTTC. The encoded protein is CASSLPLAGGQFQNIQYF.

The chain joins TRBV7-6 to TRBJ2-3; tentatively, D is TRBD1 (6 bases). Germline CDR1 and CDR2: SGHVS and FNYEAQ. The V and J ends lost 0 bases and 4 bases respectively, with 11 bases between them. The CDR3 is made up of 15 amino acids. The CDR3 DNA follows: TGTGCCAGCAGCTTAGCCGAGGGGGAATCAGATACGCAGTATTTT. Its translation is CASSLAEGESDTQYF.

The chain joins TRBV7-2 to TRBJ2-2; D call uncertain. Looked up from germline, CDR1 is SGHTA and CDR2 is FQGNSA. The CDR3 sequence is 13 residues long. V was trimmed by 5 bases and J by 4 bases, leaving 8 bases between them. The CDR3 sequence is CASSKPTTGELFF. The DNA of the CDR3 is TGTGCCAGCAGCAAACCTACCACCGGGGAGCTGTTTTTT.

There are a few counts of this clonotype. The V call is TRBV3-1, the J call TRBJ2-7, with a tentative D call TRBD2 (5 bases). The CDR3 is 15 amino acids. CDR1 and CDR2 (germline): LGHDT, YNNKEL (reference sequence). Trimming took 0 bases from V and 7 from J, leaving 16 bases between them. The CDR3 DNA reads TGTGCCAGCAGCCAAGACTGGGGAGCCCACAATGAGCAGTACTTC. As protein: CASSQDWGAHNEQYF.

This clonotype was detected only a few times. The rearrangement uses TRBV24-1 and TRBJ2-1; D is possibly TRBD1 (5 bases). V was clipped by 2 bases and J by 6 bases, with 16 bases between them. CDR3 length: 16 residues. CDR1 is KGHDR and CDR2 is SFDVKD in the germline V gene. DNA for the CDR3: TGTGCCACCAGTGATTCCCTAAGGTTTCAGGGCAATGAGCAGTTCTTC. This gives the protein CATSDSLRFQGNEQFF.

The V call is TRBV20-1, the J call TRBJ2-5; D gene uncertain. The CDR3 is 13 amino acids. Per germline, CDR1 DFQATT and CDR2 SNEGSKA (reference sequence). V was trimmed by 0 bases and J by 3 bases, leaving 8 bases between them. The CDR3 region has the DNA TGCAGTGCTAGAGATCGTGGAGAAGAGACCCAGTACTTC. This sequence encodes CSARDRGEETQYF.

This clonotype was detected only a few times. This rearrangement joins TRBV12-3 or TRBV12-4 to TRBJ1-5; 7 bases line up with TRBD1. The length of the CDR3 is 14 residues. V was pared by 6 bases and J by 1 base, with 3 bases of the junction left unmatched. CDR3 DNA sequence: TGTGCCAGCAGGACAGGGCTGAGCAATCAGCCCCAGCATTTT. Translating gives CASRTGLSNQPQHF.

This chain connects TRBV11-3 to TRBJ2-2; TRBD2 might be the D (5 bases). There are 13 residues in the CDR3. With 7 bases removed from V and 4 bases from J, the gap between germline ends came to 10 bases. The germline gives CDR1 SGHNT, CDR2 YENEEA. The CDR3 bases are TGTGCCAGCACCGGGGTGAGCACCGGGGAGCTGTTTTTT. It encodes CASTGVSTGELFF.